The 29 T cell receptor beta chains given below trace back to one sample, sequenced in a study of neoadjuvant anti-PD-1 for oral cavity cancer. Time point defined: after neoadjuvant nivolumab, at surgical resection. Clones were read by immunoSEQ multiplex PCR, and TCRdb kept only the in-frame ones, dropping some. This table holds over 60,000 clones, roughly nine tenths found once. The sequencing used PBMCs, collected after nivolumab (anti-PD-1) treatment. The receptors here all came from a person aged 35-79 years with oral cavity squamous cell carcinoma.

This chain links TRBV19 with TRBJ2-7, with TRBD1 matching over 10 bases. The CDR3 is 13 amino acids. With V trimmed by 8 bases and J by 4 bases, 5 bases remained unmatched. Germline loops: CDR1 LNHDA, CDR2 SQIVND (reference sequence). CDR3 DNA sequence: TGTGCCAGTTCCGACAGGGGGCTTTACGAGCAGTACTTC. Its protein is CASSDRGLYEQYF. The full variable domain, with the rest looked up from reference TRBV19 and TRBJ2-7, is DGGITQSPKYLFRKEGQNVTLSCEQNLNHDAMYWYRQDPGQGLRLIYYSQIVNDFQKGDIAEGYSVSREKKESFPLTVTSAQKNPTAFYLCASSDRGLYEQYFGPGTRLTVT.

The chain recombines TRBV6-5 with TRBJ1-1; maybe TRBD1 (5 bases). Germline V gene sequence: CDR1 MNHEY, CDR2 SVGAGI. The CDR3 runs 13 residues. V was pared by 2 bases and J by 5 bases, with 9 bases between. CDR3 nucleotides: TGTGCCAGCAGTTACGGGAGGGGAACTGAAGCTTTCTTT. Translation gives CASSYGRGTEAFF.

This clone was detected only a few times. CDR3 sequence: CASSRDRGQGEQYF. The DNA for the CDR3 is TGCGCCAGCAGCCGGGACAGGGGACAGGGCGAGCAGTACTTC. The rearrangement joins TRBV5-1 to TRBJ2-7; 10 bases are a match to TRBD1. The ends lost 4 bases at V and 6 bases at J; junction bases unmatched: 7. Germline assignment: CDR1 SGHRS and CDR2 YFSETQ. The CDR3 runs 14 residues.

The genes are TRBV11-1 and TRBJ1-1; D remains unclear. The germline V gene has CDR1 SGHAT and CDR2 FQDESV (reference sequence). The CDR3 length is 12 residues. V lost 5 bases, J lost 5 bases, and 9 bases lay in between. In nucleotides, the CDR3 is TGTGCCAGCAGCCCGACGGGAACTGAAGCTTTCTTT. Translating it yields CASSPTGTEAFF.

The chain employs TRBV5-1 and TRBJ2-5; D is ambiguous. V lost 3 bases, J lost 2 bases, and 20 bases lay in between. The CDR3 has 17 amino acids. CDR1 is SGHRS and CDR2 is YFSETQ in the germline V gene. The CDR3 protein is CASSWVPSGSRQETQYF. CDR3 sequence (DNA): TGCGCCAGCAGCTGGGTCCCTTCCGGCAGCAGACAAGAGACCCAGTACTTC.

The chain carries TRBV30 and TRBJ1-5; TRBD1 matches at 7 bases. From germline, CDR1 is GTSNPN and CDR2 SVGIG (reference sequence). This CDR3 spans 13 amino acids. Losses at the gene ends were 3 bases for V and 6 bases for J; bases not matched to a gene: 5. This chain's CDR3 is CAWSKSGGQPQHF. DNA of the CDR3: TGTGCCTGGAGCAAATCAGGGGGTCAGCCCCAGCATTTT.

The chain uses TRBV30 and TRBJ2-7; 12 bases agree with TRBD1. The CDR3 contains 16 residues. J gave up 5 bases and V 0 bases, and 8 bases lay outside the gene matches. CDR1 and CDR2 from the germline V gene are GTSNPN and SVGIG (reference sequence). CDR3 bases: TGTGCCTGGAGTGTCAAACCGGGACAGGGGGCTCACGAGCAGTACTTC. The encoded protein is CAWSVKPGQGAHEQYF.

The genes are TRBV18 and TRBJ2-7; D ambiguous. With 4 bases removed from V and 5 bases from J, the gap between germline ends came to 15 bases. CDR1 is KGHSH and CDR2 is LQKENI in the germline V gene. The CDR3 sequence is 14 residues long. CDR3 DNA: TGTGCCAGCTCACGACGTGCGATCGTCGACGAGCAGTACTTC. It is translated as CASSRRAIVDEQYF. Based on the CDR3 plus reference TRBV18 and TRBJ2-7, the full variable domain is NAGVMQNPRHLVRRRGQEARLRCSPMKGHSHVYWYRQLPEEGLKFMVYLQKENIIDESGMPKERFSAEFPKEGPSILRIQQVVRGDSAAYFCASSRRAIVDEQYFGPGTRLTVT.

The chain links TRBV7-3 to TRBJ2-7; 7 bases align to TRBD1. In germline, CDR1 is SGHTA, CDR2 FQGTGA. J gave up 0 bases and V 6 bases, and 2 bases lay outside the gene matches. The CDR3 length is 13 residues. The DNA of the CDR3 is TGTGCCAGCAGTTGGACAGGCTCCTACGAGCAGTACTTC. Amino acids: CASSWTGSYEQYF.

V is TRBV4-1 and J is TRBJ1-5; D is uncertain. Germline values: CDR1 MGHRA, CDR2 YSYEKL. V gave up 4 bases and J gave up 7 bases, with 11 bases separating them. This CDR3 has 13 amino acids. As DNA, the CDR3 is TGCGCCAGCAGCCCCTCTCACGGGCAGCCCCAGCATTTT. This translates into CASSPSHGQPQHF.

The rearrangement uses TRBV7-9 and TRBJ1-4; D is perhaps TRBD1 (5 bases). This CDR3 spans 16 amino acids. The V gene lost 1 base and the J gene lost 8 bases, with 17 bases spanning the gap. CDR1 and CDR2 (germline): SEHNR, FQNEAQ (reference sequence). The CDR3 region has the DNA TGTGCCAGCAGCTTAGGAACCGGGACGGGTGGCGAAAAACTGTTTTTT. This gives the protein CASSLGTGTGGEKLFF.

This clone appeared once. The DNA of the CDR3 is TGCAGCGGATCCGGGACAGGGCACGAGCAGTACTTC. This sequence encodes CSGSGTGHEQYF. V usage is TRBV29-1 and J usage is TRBJ2-7; 9 bases line up with TRBD1. The J segment lost 5 bases and the V segment lost 7 bases, leaving 6 bases of the junction unmatched. Germline V gene sequence: CDR1 SQVTM, CDR2 ANQGSEA. This CDR3 has 12 amino acids.

The chain joins TRBV25-1 to TRBJ2-3; D uncertain. This CDR3 contains 15 residues. Germline V gene sequence: CDR1 MGHDK, CDR2 SYGVNS. The ends were cut back, 7 bases at V and 8 bases at J, with 22 bases in the middle. The CDR3 protein is CASTPGPATSVTQYF. The CDR3 DNA is TGTGCCAGCACTCCGGGCCCTGCCACATCAGTTACGCAGTATTTT.

The V gene is TRBV4-1, the J gene TRBJ2-1, with D perhaps given as TRBD1 or TRBD2 (6 bases each). The length of the CDR3 is 18 residues. V shed 1 base and J shed 5 bases, with 21 bases lying between them. Germline assignment: CDR1 MGHRA and CDR2 YSYEKL. CDR3 region: CASSQALIWGRDHNEQFF. In DNA, the CDR3 is TGCGCCAGCAGCCAAGCCTTGATCTGGGGGCGGGACCACAATGAGCAGTTCTTC.

The J gene is TRBJ1-5, the V gene TRBV28; 8 bases are shared with TRBD1. CDR3 length equals 17 residues. CDR1 is MDHEN and CDR2 is SYDVKM in the germline V gene. The ends lost 5 bases at V and 6 bases at J; junction bases unmatched: 15. CDR3 bases: TGTGCCAGCAGTCCGACAGGGGTTTTGGGTCAAGCTCAGCCCCAGCATTTT. Residues: CASSPTGVLGQAQPQHF.

The chain employs TRBV6-4 and TRBJ2-2, with a tentative D call TRBD2 (5 bases). The CDR3 sequence is 15 residues long. The V gene's germline CDR1 is MRHNA and CDR2 SNTAGT. Trimming left V 3 bases short and J 3 bases short, with 11 bases between. The CDR3 sequence: CASSERAGDTGELFF. Written as DNA, the CDR3 is TGTGCCAGCAGTGAAAGGGCCGGGGACACCGGGGAGCTGTTTTTT.

This clone was counted once. The genes are TRBV6-5 and TRBJ1-2, with D perhaps matching TRBD1 (5 bases). The length of the CDR3 is 14 residues. CDR1 is MNHEY, CDR2 SVGAGI, per germline. The V gene lost 5 bases and the J gene lost 3 bases, with 13 bases spanning the gap. The CDR3 sequence is CASSLGDWDYGYTF. Written as DNA, the CDR3 is TGTGCCAGCAGTCTAGGGGACTGGGACTATGGCTACACCTTC.

The chain recombines TRBV5-1 with TRBJ2-7, with 13 positions matching TRBD2. The V and J ends lost 6 bases and 2 bases, in that order; junction bases with no gene match: 17. Germline CDR1 SGHRS, CDR2 YFSETQ. The CDR3 loop spans 19 amino acids. The CDR3 is CASTLLPGLAGSRTYEQYF. The CDR3 nucleotides are TGCGCCAGCACCCTACTACCGGGACTAGCGGGAAGCCGGACCTACGAGCAGTACTTC.

The genes are TRBV6-1 and TRBJ2-1, with D perhaps matching TRBD2 (6 bases). Trimming cost V 10 bases and J 3 bases, with 19 bases left between them. Germline V CDR1 and CDR2: MNHNS, SASEGT. The CDR3 runs 15 residues. CDR3 sequence reads: CATGPDYKVYNEQFF. CDR3 sequence (DNA): TGTGCCACCGGACCGGACTACAAAGTCTACAATGAGCAGTTCTTC.

The chain combines TRBV7-8 with TRBJ1-1; 9 bases match TRBD1. J gave up 4 bases and V 5 bases, and 5 bases lay outside the gene matches. This CDR3 has 14 residues. Germline CDR1 is SGHVS and CDR2 is FQNEAQ. This CDR3 is CASSRTGAGTEAFF. Here the CDR3 DNA reads TGTGCCAGCAGCCGGACAGGGGCGGGCACTGAAGCTTTCTTT.

The V and J genes are TRBV4-1 and TRBJ1-5, with a possible D match to TRBD1 (5 bases). The V gene lost 0 bases and the J gene lost 7 bases, with 10 bases spanning the gap. Germline values: CDR1 MGHRA, CDR2 YSYEKL. This CDR3 has 14 amino acids. The CDR3 nucleotides are TGCGCCAGCAGCCAAGATCAGGGAAGGCAGCCCCAGCATTTT. Translation: CASSQDQGRQPQHF.

The J gene is TRBJ2-2, the V gene TRBV2; TRBD2 matches at 8 bases. This CDR3 is built from 15 residues. The ends lost 6 bases at V and 4 bases at J; junction bases unmatched: 7. The V gene's germline CDR1 is SNHLY and CDR2 FYNNEI. CDR3 DNA sequence: TGTGCCAGCAGCCCCCCCCGGGGGGGCACCGGGGAGCTGTTTTTT. Its translation is CASSPPRGGTGELFF.

This chain uses TRBV5-1 with TRBJ1-2, with D perhaps matching TRBD1 (5 bases). This CDR3 spans 15 amino acids. Germline CDR1 and CDR2: SGHRS and YFSETQ. V lost 0 bases, J lost 4 bases, and 13 bases lay in between. The CDR3 is CASSLDPGTGYGYTF. CDR3 bases: TGCGCCAGCAGCTTGGATCCGGGGACGGGCTATGGCTACACCTTC. Full variable domain (outside the CDR3, taken from reference TRBV5-1 and TRBJ1-2): KAGVTQTPRYLIKTRGQQVTLSCSPISGHRSVSWYQQTPGQGLQFLFEYFSETQRNKGNFPGRFSGRQFSNSRSEMNVSTLELGDSALYLCASSLDPGTGYGYTFGSGTRLTVV.

The V gene is TRBV10-3, the J gene TRBJ1-6, with unresolved D. The CDR3 is 15 residues long. CDR1 and CDR2 from the germline V gene are ENHRY and SYGVKD. The V gene lost 0 bases and the J gene lost 6 bases, with 9 bases spanning the gap. The CDR3 DNA reads as TGTGCCATCAGTGAGTCCGGGCAGGCTAATTCACCCCTCCACTTT. This gives the protein CAISESGQANSPLHF.

The chain couples TRBV6-6 to TRBJ2-1, with 14 bases matching TRBD2. V gave up 5 bases and J gave up 3 bases; unmatched junction bases: 3. The CDR3 has 16 amino acids. Germline assignment: CDR1 MNHNY and CDR2 SVGAGI (reference sequence). CDR3 sequence (DNA): TGTGCCAGCAGTGGGACTAGCGGGAGATACTACAATGAGCAGTTCTTC. Amino acids: CASSGTSGRYYNEQFF.

The CDR3 bases are TGCGCCAGCAGCTCGACGACAGCGTCCTACAATGAGCAGTTCTTC. Translation gives CASSSTTASYNEQFF. The chain links TRBV5-1 to TRBJ2-1; D possibly corresponds to TRBD1 (5 bases). The CDR3 is 15 amino acids. Germline assignment: CDR1 SGHRS and CDR2 YFSETQ. V was cut by 3 bases and J by 1 base, with 11 bases left in between. Supplemented by reference TRBV5-1 and TRBJ2-1, the full variable domain reads KAGVTQTPRYLIKTRGQQVTLSCSPISGHRSVSWYQQTPGQGLQFLFEYFSETQRNKGNFPGRFSGRQFSNSRSEMNVSTLELGDSALYLCASSSTTASYNEQFFGPGTRLTVL.

The chain recombines TRBV19 with TRBJ2-5; perhaps TRBD1 as D (5 bases). The CDR3 spans 11 residues. The germline CDR1 and CDR2 sequences are LNHDA and SQIVND (reference sequence). The V end lost 9 bases, the J end lost 5 bases, and 10 bases lay between the germline ends. The CDR3 reads CASRDFETQYF. The CDR3 DNA sequence: TGTGCCAGCAGGGATTTTGAGACCCAGTACTTC. The complete variable domain, with remaining parts taken from reference TRBV19 and TRBJ2-5, reads DGGITQSPKYLFRKEGQNVTLSCEQNLNHDAMYWYRQDPGQGLRLIYYSQIVNDFQKGDIAEGYSVSREKKESFPLTVTSAQKNPTAFYLCASRDFETQYFGPGTRLLVL.

The V gene is TRBV7-3, the J gene TRBJ2-1; 12 nucleotides align to TRBD2. Germline loops: CDR1 SGHTA, CDR2 FQGTGA. J lost 4 bases, V lost 5 bases, and 0 bases had no gene match. CDR3 length: 14 residues. The chain's CDR3 is CASSLAGGYNEQFF. The CDR3 coding sequence is TGTGCCAGCAGCCTAGCGGGGGGGTACAATGAGCAGTTCTTC.

The chain carries TRBV5-6 and TRBJ2-2; TRBD2 is a possible D gene (5 bases). The germline V and J ends were trimmed by 6 bases and 2 bases, with 17 bases remaining between them. The germline CDR1 and CDR2 sequences are SGHDT and YYEEEE. The CDR3 loop spans 16 amino acids. CDR3 in amino acids: CASNRPGTTNTGELFF. CDR3 DNA: TGTGCCAGCAACCGTCCGGGAACAACCAACACCGGGGAGCTGTTTTTT.